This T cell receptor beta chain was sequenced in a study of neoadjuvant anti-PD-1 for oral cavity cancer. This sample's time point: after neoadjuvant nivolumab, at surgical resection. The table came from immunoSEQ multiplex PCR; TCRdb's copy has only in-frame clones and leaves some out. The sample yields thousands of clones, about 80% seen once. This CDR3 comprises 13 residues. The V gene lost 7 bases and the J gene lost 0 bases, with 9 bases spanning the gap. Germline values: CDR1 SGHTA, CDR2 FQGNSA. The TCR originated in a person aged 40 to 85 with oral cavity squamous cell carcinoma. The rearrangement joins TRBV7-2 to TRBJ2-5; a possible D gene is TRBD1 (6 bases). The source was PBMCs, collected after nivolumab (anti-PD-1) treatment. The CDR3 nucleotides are TGTGCCAGCACGTACAGGGACCAAGAGACCCAGTACTTC. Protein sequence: CASTYRDQETQYF.